A selection of T cell receptor beta chains follows, all from one sample in a study of T cell changes during pregnancy in multiple sclerosis. Some clones are missing from TCRdb's copy, which holds only in-frame ones; the method was immunoSEQ multiplex PCR. The sample consists of about 40,000 clones, approximately 90% of them appearing once. Sequencing used CD4+ T cells from peripheral blood mononuclear cells, obtained in the first trimester of pregnancy. The origin of the receptors is a female donor with multiple sclerosis, enrolled in a pregnancy study. Both conserved end residues are part of each CDR3. The order of the fields is V gene, D gene, CDR3 length, J gene, clone size, CDR3 protein, CDR3 DNA. The D gene is left open where the match is weak. Size is stated for part of the rows, as once, few or many counts, or as a class when the clone is expanded.

TRBV9	-	14	TRBJ2-2	-	CASSVRQNTGELFF	TGTGCCAGCAGCGTGAGGCAGAACACCGGGGAGCTGTTTTTT
TRBV30	-	14	TRBJ2-5	-	CAWSPLTGGETQYF	TGTGCCTGGAGCCCCTTGACGGGTGGGGAGACCCAGTACTTC
TRBV5-1	TRBD1	15	TRBJ1-1	-	CASCRDRLGGTEAFF	TGCGCCAGCTGTCGGGACAGACTAGGGGGCACTGAAGCTTTCTTT
TRBV7-2	-	14	TRBJ1-1	-	CASSSPGMNTEAFF	TGTGCCAGCAGCTCTCCGGGGATGAACACTGAAGCTTTCTTT
TRBV10-1	TRBD2	13	TRBJ2-1	-	CASKASGQGEQFF	TGCGCCAGCAAGGCTAGCGGGCAAGGTGAGCAGTTCTTC
TRBV5-6	-	18	TRBJ1-1	-	CASSLGFGSGRVVTEAFF	TGTGCCAGCAGCTTAGGGTTTGGTTCAGGGAGGGTAGTCACTGAAGCTTTCTTT
TRBV7-2	TRBD2	14	TRBJ2-7	-	CASSPRRESYEQYF	TGTGCCAGCAGCCCTCGGCGGGAGTCCTACGAGCAGTACTTC
TRBV27	TRBD1	15	TRBJ1-2	-	CASSRRTGDGYGYTF	TGTGCCAGCAGTAGGAGGACAGGGGACGGCTATGGCTACACCTTC
TRBV14	-	16	TRBJ2-7	-	CASSQDPRTDSYEQYF	TGTGCCAGCAGCCAAGATCCTCGGACAGACTCCTACGAGCAGTACTTC
TRBV6-5	-	12	TRBJ1-5	-	CASSTHGQPQHF	TGTGCCAGCAGTACACACGGGCAGCCCCAGCATTTT
TRBV30	-	13	TRBJ1-1	few	CAWSRGGRTEAFF	TGTGCCTGGAGTCGAGGGGGAAGGACTGAAGCTTTCTTT
TRBV4-3	TRBD1	17	TRBJ2-3	-	CASSLSRTGRATDTQYF	TGCGCCAGCAGCCTATCCCGGACAGGGCGGGCCACAGATACGCAGTATTTT
TRBV6-1	-	14	TRBJ1-1	-	CASSSPEENTEAFF	TGTGCCAGCAGTTCACCTGAGGAGAACACTGAAGCTTTCTTT
TRBV19	TRBD2	15	TRBJ2-1	-	CASSIGASGYNEQFF	TGTGCCAGTAGTATCGGTGCTAGCGGCTACAATGAGCAGTTCTTC
TRBV7-2	-	16	TRBJ1-6	-	CASSSPAGGSVRSLHF	TGTGCCAGCAGCTCCCCCGCGGGCGGGAGCGTCAGGTCCCTCCACTTT
TRBV5-4	-	14	TRBJ2-4	-	CASSPEPTVNIQYF	TGTGCCAGCAGCCCTGAACCGACAGTAAACATTCAGTACTTC
TRBV27	-	13	TRBJ1-6	few	CASRQSRVSPLHF	TGTGCCAGCAGGCAGAGCCGGGTTTCACCCCTCCACTTT
TRBV4-1	-	19	TRBJ2-6	-	CASSADRRGTLSGANVLTF	TGCGCCAGCAGCGCCGACCGTCGGGGAACACTATCTGGGGCCAACGTCCTGACTTTC
TRBV6-1	TRBD1	20	TRBJ2-3	-	CASREGTDHKRWTGVDTQYF	TGTGCCAGCAGGGAAGGGACAGACCACAAACGGTGGACGGGTGTGGATACGCAGTATTTT
TRBV7-6	TRBD1	16	TRBJ1-5	once	CASSLGQGQDNQPQHF	TGTGCCAGCAGCTTAGGGCAGGGACAGGACAATCAGCCCCAGCATTTT
TRBV5-1	-	17	TRBJ1-3	-	CASSSGSRANSGNTIYF	TGCGCCAGCAGCTCCGGTAGCAGAGCAAACTCTGGAAACACCATATATTTT
TRBV6-1	-	11	TRBJ1-1	-	CASSEQFEAFF	TGTGCCAGCAGTGAACAGTTTGAAGCTTTCTTT
TRBV6-1	TRBD1	17	TRBJ1-6	-	CASSGTGDRSYNSPLHF	TGTGCCAGCAGTGGCACAGGGGATCGGTCCTATAATTCACCCCTCCACTTT
TRBV19	-	14	TRBJ1-1	-	CASSTDGSNTEAFF	TGTGCCAGTAGTACGGACGGGAGCAACACTGAAGCTTTCTTT
TRBV7-2	-	16	TRBJ2-2	-	CASSRTQDNKAGELFF	TGTGCCAGCAGTCGAACTCAGGACAATAAAGCCGGGGAGCTGTTTTTT
TRBV5-4	TRBD1	16	TRBJ1-1	few	CASSLVTGGLNTEAFF	TGTGCCAGCAGCTTGGTGACAGGGGGACTCAACACTGAAGCTTTCTTT
TRBV5-1	-	14	TRBJ2-7	-	CASRDGGGGYEQYF	TGCGCCAGCCGCGACGGGGGCGGGGGCTACGAGCAGTACTTC
TRBV7-9	TRBD1	14	TRBJ2-3	-	CASSWTGSTDTQYF	TGTGCCAGCAGCTGGACAGGGAGCACAGATACGCAGTATTTT
TRBV5-1	-	14	TRBJ2-3	-	CASSLGYTADTQYF	TGCGCCAGCAGCTTGGGGTATACGGCAGATACGCAGTATTTT
TRBV30	TRBD2	13	TRBJ2-1	-	CAWSLGLATEQFF	TGTGCCTGGAGTCTCGGACTAGCGACTGAGCAGTTCTTC
TRBV10-3	TRBD2	15	TRBJ2-3	-	CAISELAGGTDTQYF	TGTGCCATCAGTGAATTAGCGGGGGGAACAGATACGCAGTATTTT